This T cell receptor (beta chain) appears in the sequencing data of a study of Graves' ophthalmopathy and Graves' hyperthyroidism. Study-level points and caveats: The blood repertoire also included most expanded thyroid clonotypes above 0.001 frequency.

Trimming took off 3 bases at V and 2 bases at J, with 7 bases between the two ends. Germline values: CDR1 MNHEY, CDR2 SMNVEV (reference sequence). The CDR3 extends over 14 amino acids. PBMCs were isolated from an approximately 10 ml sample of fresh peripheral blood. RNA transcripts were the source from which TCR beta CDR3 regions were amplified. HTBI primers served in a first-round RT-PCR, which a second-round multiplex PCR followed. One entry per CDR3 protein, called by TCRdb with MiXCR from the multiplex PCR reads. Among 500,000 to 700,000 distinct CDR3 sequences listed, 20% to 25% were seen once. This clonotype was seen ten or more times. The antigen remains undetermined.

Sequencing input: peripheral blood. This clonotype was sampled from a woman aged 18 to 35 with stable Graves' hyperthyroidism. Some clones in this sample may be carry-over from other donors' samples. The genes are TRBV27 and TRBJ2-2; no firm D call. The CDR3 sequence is CASSLVPNTGELFF. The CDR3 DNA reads TGTGCCAGCAGTTTGGTTCCTAACACCGGGGAGCTGTTTTTT.